The next 4 T cell receptor beta chains were all read from a single sample in a study of blood T cell repertoires in COVID-19. This table comes from immunoSEQ multiplex PCR, and its TCRdb copy is limited to in-frame clones, with some not included. The sample has 230,000 or so clones; around 86% are singletons. The sequenced material came from peripheral blood. These receptor sequences come from a human donor in a cohort sampled during active COVID-19.

This sequence joins TRBV7-3 and TRBJ2-7; perhaps TRBD2 as D (6 bases). The CDR3 runs to 14 residues. Trimming stripped 2 bases from V and 2 bases from J, with 10 bases between. CDR1 SGHTA and CDR2 FQGTGA come from the germline V gene. The CDR3 coding sequence is TGTGCCAGCAGCTTACAAGCGGGCCCCTACGAGCAGTACTTC. Encoded protein: CASSLQAGPYEQYF.

The J gene is TRBJ1-2, the V gene TRBV11-2, with 9 bases aligning to TRBD1. V lost 1 base, J lost 8 bases, and 5 bases stayed unmatched. CDR1 is SGHAT and CDR2 is FQNNGV in the germline V gene. The CDR3 contains 14 residues. CDR3 region: CASSLGGQGWGYTF. Here the CDR3 DNA reads TGTGCCAGCAGCTTAGGGGGACAGGGCTGGGGCTACACCTTC.

CDR3 bases: TGTGCCAGCAGTTACCCCTGGACAGGGGGTTACTCCTACGAGCAGTACTTC. Translating it yields CASSYPWTGGYSYEQYF. The chain joins TRBV6-2 or TRBV6-3 to TRBJ2-7; 10 bases fit TRBD1. The CDR3 sequence is 17 residues long. CDR1 and CDR2 (germline): MNHEY, SVGEGT. V shed 2 bases, J shed 0 bases, and the junction held 7 bases outside the gene matches.

In this sample, this clone turned up a few times. The rearrangement uses TRBV7-8 and TRBJ2-7, with 8 bases that match TRBD2. In germline, CDR1 is SGHVS, CDR2 FQNEAQ. V was pared by 5 bases and J by 11 bases, with 17 bases of the junction left unmatched. The CDR3 length is 15 residues. The CDR3 region has the DNA TGTGCCAGCAGCCTCGAAACGGCGGGAGGCACCGGAAAGTACTTC. It translates to CASSLETAGGTGKYF.